This TCR beta chain was found in a study of OX40 agonist ivuxolimab in advanced cancers. Findings and limits, study-wide: Clonal expansion in partial responders at 0.1-3.0 mg/kg ranked among the lowest.

Profiling relied on immunoSEQ multiplex PCR, and the TCRdb table lists in-frame clones only, not all of them. The sample includes 57,000 or so clones, under 95% of them seen just once. Concerning this clone: Antigen: not known.

Looked up from germline, CDR1 is MNHNS and CDR2 is SASEGT. The CDR3 covers 14 residues. V lost 3 bases, J lost 1 base, and 9 bases lay in between. The TCR was taken from an adult with an advanced solid tumor such as melanoma, head and neck, liver or kidney cancer. The chain uses TRBV6-1 and TRBJ2-5; D may be TRBD1 (5 bases). Sample: CD4+ or CD8+ T cells sorted from blood, taken in a trial of the OX40 agonist ivuxolimab. This CDR3 is CASSEIGVQETQYF. DNA of the CDR3: TGTGCCAGCAGTGAGATAGGGGTCCAAGAGACCCAGTACTTC.